A selection of T cell receptor beta chains follows, all from one sample in a study of T cells in Graves' hyperthyroidism and ophthalmopathy. From the multiplex PCR reads, TCRdb called clonotypes with MiXCR, one entry per CDR3 protein. This table has some 180,000 distinct CDR3 sequences, about a sixth appearing once. The specimen sequenced was blood. The receptors here all came from a woman in her forties or fifties with Graves' hyperthyroidism. The CDR3 runs from the conserved cysteine through the conserved F or W. Each record gives: clone size, D gene, J gene, V gene, CDR3 protein, CDR3 DNA. A D gene is named only where the DNA matches it firmly. Expanded clones get a size class; other rows say once, few or many, or leave the size out.

>few|NA|TRBJ2-3|TRBV6-2/TRBV6-3
CASSRALADTQYF
TGTGCCAGCAGTCGAGCATTGGCAGATACGCAGTATTTT
>many|NA|TRBJ1-1|TRBV6-1
CASRGTGNTEAFF
TGTGCCAGCAGGGGCACAGGGAACACTGAAGCTTTCTTT
>many|NA|TRBJ1-2|TRBV2
CASSDRGLRGYTF
TGTGCCAGCAGTGACCGGGGCCTCAGGGGCTACACCTTC
>NA|TRBD2|TRBJ2-3|TRBV2
CASLWASGADTQYF
TGTGCCAGCCTCTGGGCTAGCGGGGCCGATACGCAGTATTTT
>many|NA|TRBJ1-1|TRBV3-1
CASSRSSMNTEAFF
TGTGCCAGCAGCCGTTCCAGCATGAACACTGAAGCTTTCTTT
>few|NA|TRBJ2-5|TRBV4-2
CASSQEYRGGQETQYF
TGTGCCAGCAGCCAAGAGTACAGGGGAGGGCAAGAGACCCAGTACTTC
>many|NA|TRBJ2-3|TRBV12-3/TRBV12-4
CASSPGATQYF
TGTGCCAGCAGTCCGGGGGCTACGCAGTATTTT
>many|NA|TRBJ2-2|TRBV6-2/TRBV6-3
CASKGNTGELFF
TGTGCCAGCAAGGGAAACACCGGGGAGCTGTTTTTT
>many|TRBD1|TRBJ2-3|TRBV20-1
CSAPSDRVTDTQYF
TGCAGTGCTCCCTCCGACAGGGTGACAGATACGCAGTATTTT
>many|TRBD1|TRBJ2-2|TRBV6-2/TRBV6-3
CASSAPGQGYTGELFF
TGTGCCAGCAGTGCCCCGGGACAGGGGTATACCGGGGAGCTGTTTTTT
>NA|NA|TRBJ2-2|TRBV20-1
CSARAAATPGELFF
TGCAGTGCTAGAGCGGCAGCTACACCCGGGGAGCTGTTTTTT
>once|NA|TRBJ1-1|TRBV5-6
CASSPRGRGNTEAFF
TGTGCCAGCAGCCCAAGGGGTAGGGGGAACACTGAAGCTTTCTTT
>NA|NA|TRBJ2-5|TRBV3-1
CASSQVGSLTETQYF
TGTGCCAGCAGCCAAGTAGGGTCCCTGACGGAGACCCAGTACTTC
>many|TRBD2|TRBJ2-7|TRBV5-1
CASSLLAGSSYEQYF
TGCGCCAGCAGCTTGTTAGCGGGCTCTTCCTACGAGCAGTACTTC
>many|TRBD1|TRBJ1-2|TRBV10-3
CAISEYTGGYGYTF
TGTGCCATCAGTGAATATACAGGGGGCTATGGCTACACCTTC
>NA|NA|TRBJ2-3|TRBV9
CASREMTDTDTQYF
TGTGCCAGCAGGGAAATGACAGACACAGATACGCAGTATTTT